This record looks at one T cell receptor (beta chain) sequence and its context. Primers included in the PCR were 60 Vbeta and 13 Jbeta primers. Method: immunoSEQ multiplex PCR; TCRdb's copy keeps in-frame clones and lacks some. In the table there are 110,000 or so clones, about 72% of which are singletons. This record comes from a study of cytomegalovirus exposure and HLA in healthy donors. On the study more broadly: Drawn from HLA-typed donors, roughly 87 million unique TCRs were held in an early data release.

The CDR3 contains 12 residues. The germline V gene has CDR1 MNHNY and CDR2 SVGAGI (reference sequence). V was shortened by 3 bases and J by 14 bases, with 13 bases between the two germline ends. The material sequenced was PBMCs. This chain links TRBV6-6 with TRBJ1-4; D is perhaps TRBD1 (5 bases). This TCR was recovered from a man aged 50 to 59 in good health and CMV-seropositive. CDR3 amino acids: CASSYRGTILFF. The CDR3 DNA follows: TGTGCCAGCAGTTATCGGGGGACGATCCTGTTTTTT.